The 30 T cell receptor beta chains presented below share a single source sample, sequenced in a study of molecular identifiers for immune sequencing clone quantification. Each CDR3 protein gets one entry after TCRdb re-called the PCR reads with MiXCR. The data contain about 640,000 distinct CDR3 sequences, 15% to 20% of them singletons. Material for sequencing was naive CD8+ T cells from blood, with Jurkat cell RNA spiked in. This sample's subset: FACS-sorted CD8+CD4-CCR7+CD45RA+ naive T cells. The receptors originated from a human donor in good health. Some libraries in this study had Jurkat cell RNA spiked in.

V is TRBV10-1 and J is TRBJ2-1; unclear D gene. CDR3 length equals 15 residues. The V gene's germline CDR1 is WNHNN and CDR2 SYGVQD (reference sequence). The V end was cut by 5 bases, the J end by 1 base, with 12 bases between. CDR3 sequence (DNA): TGCGCCAGCAGTACTTTTGGGGTTTCCTACAATGAGCAGTTCTTC. As protein: CASSTFGVSYNEQFF.

This clonotype came up many times. The J gene is TRBJ1-4, the V gene TRBV3-1; no clear D. CDR1 is LGHDT and CDR2 is YNNKEL in the germline V gene (reference sequence). The V end was cut by 4 bases, the J end by 0 bases, with 9 bases between. This CDR3 comprises 15 residues. DNA of the CDR3: TGTGCCAGCAGCCCGGACGGTACAACTAATGAAAAACTGTTTTTT. This translates into CASSPDGTTNEKLFF.

A few counts support this clonotype. A much larger clone differs by one base, so this may be a read error. The final CDR3 position lacks the conserved phenylalanine or tryptophan, pointing to a likely read error. The chain uses TRBV5-1 and TRBJ1-6; D not resolved. CDR1 is SGHRS, CDR2 YFSETQ, per germline. Between the trimmed V and J ends, which lost 2 bases and 0 bases, there was a span of 12 bases. This CDR3 comprises 17 residues. CDR3 nucleotide sequence: TGCGCCAGCAGCTTCCTTGGAGCAAGCTCCTATAATTCACCCCTCCACTTA. Translation gives CASSFLGASSYNSPLHL.

This clonotype has a count of ten or more. The V gene is TRBV9, the J gene TRBJ2-6; D is possibly TRBD1 or TRBD2 (5 bases each). Germline lookup yields CDR1 SGDLS and CDR2 YYNGEE. V was clipped by 4 bases and J by 5 bases, with 19 bases between them. This CDR3 has 17 residues. This chain's CDR3 is CASSPVPGPTWANVLTF. The DNA for the CDR3 is TGTGCCAGCAGCCCAGTCCCGGGACCCACCTGGGCCAACGTCCTGACTTTC.

This clonotype occurred many times. The V call is TRBV29-1, the J call TRBJ2-2; D is uncertain. There are 11 residues in the CDR3. In germline, CDR1 is SQVTM, CDR2 ANQGSEA. V was pared by 5 bases and J by 6 bases, with 7 bases between. The DNA for the CDR3 is TGCAGCGTTCTACGATCCGGGGAGCTGTTTTTT. This sequence encodes CSVLRSGELFF.

This clonotype was recorded a few times. V gene TRBV7-9 combines with J gene TRBJ2-2; TRBD1 matches 10 bases. V was pared by 4 bases and J by 4 bases, with 6 bases of the junction left unmatched. In germline, CDR1 is SEHNR, CDR2 FQNEAQ (reference sequence). The CDR3 contains 16 residues. The CDR3 here is CASSSTGGQLTGELFF. CDR3 in DNA: TGTGCCAGCAGCTCGACAGGGGGCCAACTCACCGGGGAGCTGTTTTTT.

This clonotype was recorded at least ten times. V and J are TRBV14 and TRBJ2-7; D call uncertain. Trimming removed 2 bases from V and 3 bases from J, with 11 bases in between. This CDR3 contains 14 residues. Germline assignment: CDR1 SGHDN and CDR2 FVKESK. CDR3 nucleotides: TGTGCCAGCAGCCAAAGACGTCATGTCTACGAGCAGTACTTC. It encodes CASSQRRHVYEQYF.

As regards this clonotype: At one boundary the junction diverges from the germline segment, which might be a read error. J is TRBJ2-2 and V is TRBV6-2 or TRBV6-3, with 10 nucleotides matching TRBD2. Germline V CDR1 and CDR2: MNHEY, SVGEGT. The CDR3 has 17 residues. The CDR3 DNA sequence: TGTGCCAGCAGTTACACTAGCGGGGATCCGAACACCGGGGTGCTGTTTTTT. This gives the protein CASSYTSGDPNTGVLFF.

Of note for this clonotype: Possible read error: a much larger clone is one base away. This sequence joins TRBV12-3 or TRBV12-4 and TRBJ2-5; TRBD1 matches 7 bases. Trimming cost V 0 bases and J 2 bases; bases outside gene matches: 3. CDR3 length: 15 residues. DNA for the CDR3: TGTGCCAGCAGTTTAGCGGGACAGAGACAAGAGACCCAGTACTTC. Amino acids: CASSLAGQRQETQYF.

On this clonotype itself: A much more abundant neighbour one base away suggests this may be a read error. The chain has TRBV4-3 and TRBJ2-1; TRBD2 aligns across 7 bases. Germline CDR1 is LGHNA and CDR2 is YSLEER. The CDR3 spans 13 residues. CDR3 sequence (DNA): TGCGCCAGCAACCAAGGATGGGGGGGTGAGCAGTTCTTC. Its protein is CASNQGWGGEQFF.

V is TRBV20-1 and J is TRBJ2-3, with 8 bases matching TRBD1. Germline lookup yields CDR1 DFQATT and CDR2 SNEGSKA (reference sequence). The CDR3 spans 14 residues. The V segment lost 5 bases and the J segment 0 bases; nucleotides outside the gene matches: 4. The chain's CDR3 is CSAPRQGSTDTQYF. The CDR3 region has the DNA TGCAGTGCTCCCCGACAGGGGAGCACAGATACGCAGTATTTT.

This clonotype was counted ten times or more. This chain links TRBV7-9 with TRBJ2-5; possibly TRBD1 for D (6 bases). CDR1 and CDR2 from the germline V gene are SEHNR and FQNEAQ (reference sequence). The CDR3 runs 16 residues. V was trimmed by 4 bases and J by 1 base, leaving 16 bases between them. Here the CDR3 reads CASSSSVGRGQETQYF. In DNA, the CDR3 is TGTGCCAGCAGCTCATCCGTGGGCAGGGGCCAAGAGACCCAGTACTTC.

There are many counts of this clonotype. The V gene is TRBV7-9, the J gene TRBJ2-2, with D maybe TRBD1 (6 bases). The CDR3 length is 15 residues. The germline CDR1 and CDR2 sequences are SEHNR and FQNEAQ (reference sequence). Trimming shortened V by 2 bases and J by 5 bases, and 12 bases separated the two germline ends. In DNA form, the CDR3 reads TGTGCCAGCAGCTTAACCGCACAGGGTACCGGGGAGCTGTTTTTT. Translated, it gives CASSLTAQGTGELFF.

For this clonotype: A single base separates this from a much larger clone, so it may be a read error. J is TRBJ2-7 and V is TRBV6-6; D is perhaps TRBD2 (6 bases). Trimming removed 7 bases from V and 7 bases from J, with 11 bases in between. CDR1 is MNHNY and CDR2 is SVGAGI in the germline V gene (reference sequence). This CDR3 region has 11 residues. This CDR3 reads CASNEEGEQYF. The CDR3 DNA sequence: TGTGCCAGCAACGAGGAGGGAGAGCAGTACTTC.

This clonotype was detected many times. The chain joins TRBV14 to TRBJ2-1; 10 nucleotides match TRBD1. The germline CDR1 and CDR2 sequences are SGHDN and FVKESK. V gave up 4 bases and J gave up 8 bases; unmatched junction bases: 8. The CDR3 runs 15 residues. CDR3 loop: CASSLGTGVVYEQFF. In DNA form, the CDR3 reads TGTGCCAGCAGCCTTGGGACAGGGGTTGTCTATGAGCAGTTCTTC. The full variable domain, with the rest looked up from reference TRBV14 and TRBJ2-1, is EAGVTQFPSHSVIEKGQTVTLRCDPISGHDNLYWYRRVMGKEIKFLLHFVKESKQDESGMPNNRFLAERTGGTYSTLKVQPAELEDSGVYFCASSLGTGVVYEQFFGPGTRLTVL.

This clonotype was counted ten times or more. This chain uses TRBV20-1 with TRBJ2-7; D unclear. Germline V gene sequence: CDR1 DFQATT, CDR2 SNEGSKA (reference sequence). Trimming cost V 0 bases and J 5 bases, with 5 bases left between them. There are 11 residues in the CDR3. The CDR3 sequence is CSARETDEQYF. The CDR3 nucleotides read TGCAGTGCTAGAGAGACCGACGAGCAGTACTTC.

As to this clonotype: Since a much larger clone is just one base distant, this may be a read error. The gene calls are TRBV7-6 and TRBJ2-3, with TRBD2 matching over 9 bases. Per the germline V gene, CDR1 is SGHVS and CDR2 is FNYEAQ. The CDR3 spans 16 residues. CDR3 sequence (DNA): TGTGCCGGCAGCGCCGGACTAGCGCGCAGCACAGATACGCAGTATTTT. Translation gives CAGSAGLARSTDTQYF.

V usage is TRBV3-1 and J usage is TRBJ2-7; possible D gene TRBD1, 5 bases. The CDR3 has 14 amino acids. Trimming shortened V by 1 base and J by 2 bases, and 9 bases separated the two germline ends. In germline, CDR1 is LGHDT, CDR2 YNNKEL (reference sequence). CDR3 region: CASSQAGSAYEQYF. The DNA of the CDR3 is TGTGCCAGCAGCCAAGCAGGGTCAGCCTACGAGCAGTACTTC.

The V gene is TRBV29-1, the J gene TRBJ2-1; 7 bases map to TRBD1. Germline assignment: CDR1 SQVTM and CDR2 ANQGSEA. V shed 3 bases, J shed 12 bases, and the junction held 11 bases outside the gene matches. This CDR3 contains 13 residues. CDR3 in amino acids: CSVDRTGLNMQFF. The DNA for the CDR3 is TGCAGCGTTGATAGGACAGGCCTGAACATGCAGTTCTTC.

A remark on this clonotype: With a much larger clone just one base away, this may be a read error. The chain combines TRBV7-9 with TRBJ2-3, with TRBD2 matching over 7 bases. CDR3 size: 15 residues. Germline values: CDR1 SEHNR, CDR2 FQNEAQ (reference sequence). CDR3 nucleotide sequence: TGTGCCAGCAGCTCCGTTACGGGAGGACCAGATACGCAGTGTTTT. Its translation is CASSSVTGGPDTQCF.

This rearrangement joins TRBV9 to TRBJ1-1, with TRBD1 as a possible D gene (6 bases). The CDR3 length is 17 residues. V dropped 0 bases and J dropped 5 bases, with 20 bases sitting between them. Germline assignment: CDR1 SGDLS and CDR2 YYNGEE. The CDR3 spells CASSVATSRGGGTEAFF. The CDR3 DNA reads TGTGCCAGCAGCGTAGCTACCTCGAGGGGAGGGGGGACTGAAGCTTTCTTT.

This clonotype was found many times. This chain connects TRBV6-5 to TRBJ2-1; the D gene is possibly TRBD2 (6 bases). Per the germline V gene, CDR1 is MNHEY and CDR2 is SVGAGI. Between the trimmed V and J ends, which lost 0 bases and 4 bases, there was a span of 10 bases. The CDR3 is 15 residues long. In DNA, the CDR3 is TGTGCCAGCAGTTACTCCCGGGAGTGGTACAATGAGCAGTTCTTC. Translating it yields CASSYSREWYNEQFF.

Ten or more counts support this clonotype. V is TRBV19 and J is TRBJ2-3; weak D call: TRBD2 (5 bases). This CDR3 spans 15 amino acids. V dropped 4 bases and J dropped 2 bases, with 13 bases sitting between them. Looked up from germline, CDR1 is LNHDA and CDR2 is SQIVND (reference sequence). The CDR3 reads CASSSLATSTDTQYF. The CDR3 nucleotides read TGTGCCAGTAGTAGTTTAGCGACGTCCACAGATACGCAGTATTTT.

In regard to this clonotype: A much more abundant neighbour one base away suggests this may be a read error. The chain employs TRBV30 and TRBJ1-2; D ambiguous. The CDR3 is made up of 12 amino acids. Looked up from germline, CDR1 is GTSNPN and CDR2 is SVGIG (reference sequence). CDR3 coding DNA: TGTGCCTGGAGTGAGTACAACTATGGCTGCACCTTC. Residues: CAWSEYNYGCTF.

This clonotype was seen at least ten times. This chain links TRBV7-9 with TRBJ2-7, with D perhaps TRBD1 (6 bases). The CDR3 is made up of 14 amino acids. Per the germline V gene, CDR1 is SEHNR and CDR2 is FQNEAQ (reference sequence). The germline V and J ends were trimmed by 7 bases and 6 bases, with 19 bases remaining between them. CDR3 nucleotide sequence: TGTGCCAGCACCGAACCAGGGGCCGCTCTCGAGCAGTACTTC. Translated: CASTEPGAALEQYF.

On this clonotype itself: It is likely a read error, because the conserved phenylalanine at the end of the CDR3 is missing. The J gene is TRBJ2-7, the V gene TRBV7-2; D unclear. Germline CDR1 reads SGHTA; CDR2 reads FQGNSA. The CDR3 is 13 residues long. The V gene lost 5 bases and the J gene lost 6 bases, with 14 bases spanning the gap. In nucleotides, the CDR3 is TGTGCCAGCAGCACAATCTCAGACGGCGAGCAGTACTCC. Its translation is CASSTISDGEQYS.

This clonotype appeared many times. The chain combines TRBV6-2 or TRBV6-3 with TRBJ2-3; D perhaps matches TRBD1 (6 bases). The CDR3 consists of 17 residues. Trimming shortened V by 0 bases and J by 2 bases, and 15 bases separated the two germline ends. Germline V CDR1 and CDR2: MNHEY, SVGEGT. The CDR3 spells CASSYSTSGGPTDTQYF. CDR3 sequence (DNA): TGTGCCAGCAGTTACTCAACTTCTGGGGGCCCCACAGATACGCAGTATTTT.

This clonotype was seen many times. This chain links TRBV29-1 with TRBJ1-1; D not certain. The V end lost 5 bases, the J end lost 5 bases, and 18 bases lay between the germline ends. The CDR3 spans 14 residues. CDR1 and CDR2 (germline): SQVTM, ANQGSEA. The CDR3 spells CSVPYYGRVTEAFF. Here the CDR3 DNA reads TGCAGCGTTCCTTATTACGGCCGGGTTACTGAAGCTTTCTTT.

This clonotype occurred many times. The CDR3 DNA reads TGTGCCAGTAGTTCTAGCGGGAGGGCCGGAGATACGCAGTATTTT. It encodes CASSSSGRAGDTQYF. The V call is TRBV19, the J call TRBJ2-3, with TRBD2 matching 12 bases. The CDR3 has 15 residues. Germline V lookup: CDR1 LNHDA, CDR2 SQIVND (reference sequence). The trim removed 5 bases at V and 5 bases at J, leaving 5 bases unmatched.

This clonotype was found a few times. This chain links TRBV7-9 with TRBJ2-7; 12 bases align to TRBD1. CDR3 length equals 15 residues. Germline V CDR1 and CDR2: SEHNR, FQNEAQ (reference sequence). V was pared by 3 bases and J by 5 bases, with 5 bases of the junction left unmatched. The CDR3 loop is CASSFRDRGQHEQYF. The CDR3 bases are TGTGCCAGCAGCTTCCGGGACAGGGGGCAGCACGAGCAGTACTTC.